Reported below is one T cell receptor beta chain. Profiling relied on immunoSEQ multiplex PCR, and the TCRdb table lists in-frame clones only, not all of them. In the table there are 65,000 to 90,000 clones, 95% to 98% of which are singletons. The data originate from a study of technical replicates of blood from a few donors. Germline assignment: CDR1 PRHDT and CDR2 FYEKMQ (reference sequence). V was clipped by 5 bases and J by 5 bases; unmatched bases: 8. The CDR3 totals 15 residues. The specimen sequenced was T cells isolated from PBMCs. This sequence joins TRBV13 and TRBJ2-2; 7 nucleotides agree with TRBD1. The receptor's source is a human donor in good health. CDR3 residues: CASSPSTGATGELFF. The DNA for the CDR3 is TGTGCCAGCAGCCCCTCCACAGGGGCGACCGGGGAGCTGTTTTTT.